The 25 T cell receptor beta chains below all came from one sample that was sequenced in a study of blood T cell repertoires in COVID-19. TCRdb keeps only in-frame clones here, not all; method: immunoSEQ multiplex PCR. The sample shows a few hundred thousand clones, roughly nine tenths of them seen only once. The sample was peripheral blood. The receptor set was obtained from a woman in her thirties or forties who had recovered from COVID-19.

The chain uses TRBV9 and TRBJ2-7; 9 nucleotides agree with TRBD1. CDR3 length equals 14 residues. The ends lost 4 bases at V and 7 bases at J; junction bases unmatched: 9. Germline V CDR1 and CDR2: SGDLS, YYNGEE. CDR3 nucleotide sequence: TGTGCCAGCAGCCCGGGGACAGGGAGTTTGGAGCAGTACTTC. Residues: CASSPGTGSLEQYF. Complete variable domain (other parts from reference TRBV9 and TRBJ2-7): DSGVTQTPKHLITATGQRVTLRCSPRSGDLSVYWYQQSLDQGLQFLIQYYNGEERAKGNILERFSAQQFPDLHSELNLSSLELGDSALYFCASSPGTGSLEQYFGPGTRLTVT.

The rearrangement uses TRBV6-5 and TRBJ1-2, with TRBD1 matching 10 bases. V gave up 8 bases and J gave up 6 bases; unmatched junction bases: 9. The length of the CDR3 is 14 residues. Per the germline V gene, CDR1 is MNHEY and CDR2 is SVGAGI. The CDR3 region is CASDSRQGADGYTF. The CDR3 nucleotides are TGTGCCAGCGACTCCCGACAGGGGGCGGATGGCTACACCTTC.

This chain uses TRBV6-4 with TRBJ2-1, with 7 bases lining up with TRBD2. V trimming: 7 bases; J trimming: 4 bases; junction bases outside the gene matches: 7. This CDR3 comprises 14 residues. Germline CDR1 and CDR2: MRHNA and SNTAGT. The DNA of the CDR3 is TGTGCCAGCATGACTAGCACCGGATACAATGAGCAGTTCTTC. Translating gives CASMTSTGYNEQFF.

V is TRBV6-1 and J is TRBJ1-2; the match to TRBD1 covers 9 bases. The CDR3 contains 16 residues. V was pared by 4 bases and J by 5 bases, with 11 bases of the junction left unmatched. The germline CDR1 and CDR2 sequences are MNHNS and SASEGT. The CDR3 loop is CASSGTPGQGLYGYTF. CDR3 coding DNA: TGTGCCAGCAGTGGGACTCCGGGACAGGGCTTATATGGCTACACCTTC.

The CDR3 loop is CASSYGREQYF. The CDR3 bases are TGTGCCAGCAGTTACGGCAGGGAGCAGTACTTC. The J gene is TRBJ2-7, the V gene TRBV6-5, with unresolved D. Germline CDR1 reads MNHEY; CDR2 reads SVGAGI. This CDR3 is 11 amino acids long. Trimming pared 2 bases from V and 7 bases from J, leaving 6 bases between.

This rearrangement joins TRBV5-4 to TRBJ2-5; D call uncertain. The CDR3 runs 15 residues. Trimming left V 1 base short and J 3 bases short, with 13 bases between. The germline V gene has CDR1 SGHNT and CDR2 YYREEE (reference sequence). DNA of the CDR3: TGTGCCAGCAGCTTGCGAACTACGGGTAAAGAGACCCAGTACTTC. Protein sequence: CASSLRTTGKETQYF.

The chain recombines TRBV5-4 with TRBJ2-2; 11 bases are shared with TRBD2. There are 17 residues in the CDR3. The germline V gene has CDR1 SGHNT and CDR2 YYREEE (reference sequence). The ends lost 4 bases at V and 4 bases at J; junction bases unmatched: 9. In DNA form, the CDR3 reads TGTGCCAGCAGCCTATCGGGACTAGCGGAGCGCACCGGGGAGCTGTTTTTT. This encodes CASSLSGLAERTGELFF. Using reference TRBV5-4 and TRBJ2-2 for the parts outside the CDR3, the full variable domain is ETGVTQSPTHLIKTRGQQVTLRCSSQSGHNTVSWYQQALGQGPQFIFQYYREEENGRGNFPPRFSGLQFPNYSSELNVNALELDDSALYLCASSLSGLAERTGELFFGEGSRLTVL.

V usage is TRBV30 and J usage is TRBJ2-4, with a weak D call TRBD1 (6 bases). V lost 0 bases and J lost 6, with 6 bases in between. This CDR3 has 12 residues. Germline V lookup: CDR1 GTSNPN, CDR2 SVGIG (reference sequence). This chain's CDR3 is CAWSVQGNIQYF. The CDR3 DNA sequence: TGTGCCTGGAGTGTACAGGGAAACATTCAGTACTTC. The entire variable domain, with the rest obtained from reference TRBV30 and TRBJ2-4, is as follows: SQTIHQWPATLVQPVGSPLSLECTVEGTSNPNLYWYRQAAGRGLQLLFYSVGIGQISSEVPQNLSASRPQDRQFILSSKKLLLSDSGFYLCAWSVQGNIQYFGAGTRLSVL.

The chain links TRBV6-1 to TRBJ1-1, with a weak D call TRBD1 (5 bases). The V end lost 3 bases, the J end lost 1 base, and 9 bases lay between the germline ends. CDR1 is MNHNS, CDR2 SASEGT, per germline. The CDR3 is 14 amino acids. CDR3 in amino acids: CASSDSGKNTEAFF. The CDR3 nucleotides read TGTGCCAGCAGTGATTCAGGGAAGAACACTGAAGCTTTCTTT.

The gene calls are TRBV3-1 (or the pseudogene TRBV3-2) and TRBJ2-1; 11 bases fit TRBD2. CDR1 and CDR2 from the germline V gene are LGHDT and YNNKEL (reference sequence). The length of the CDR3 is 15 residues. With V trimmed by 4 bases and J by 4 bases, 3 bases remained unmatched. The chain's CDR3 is CASSLTSGNYNEQFF. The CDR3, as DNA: TGTGCCAGCAGCCTGACTAGCGGGAATTACAATGAGCAGTTCTTC.

The CDR3 nucleotides read TGTGCCAGCTCCCCGACAGGGGCGAGCAATCAGCCCCAGCATTTT. It translates to CASSPTGASNQPQHF. V is TRBV18 and J is TRBJ1-5; 8 nucleotides match TRBD1. After removal of 6 bases from V and 1 base from J, the junction contained 5 bases not matched to a gene. Germline V lookup: CDR1 KGHSH, CDR2 LQKENI. The CDR3 has 15 amino acids.

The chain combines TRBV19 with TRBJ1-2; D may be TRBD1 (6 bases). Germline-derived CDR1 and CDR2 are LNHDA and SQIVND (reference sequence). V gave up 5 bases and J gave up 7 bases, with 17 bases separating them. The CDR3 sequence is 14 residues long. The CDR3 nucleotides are TGTGCCAGTAGTCTAAGGACAGAGTCGGGTGGCTACACCTTC. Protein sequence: CASSLRTESGGYTF.

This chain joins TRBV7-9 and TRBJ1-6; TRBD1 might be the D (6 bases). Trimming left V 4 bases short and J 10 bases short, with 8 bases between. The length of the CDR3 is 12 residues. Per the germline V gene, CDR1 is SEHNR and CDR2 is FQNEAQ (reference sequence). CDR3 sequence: CASSSGESPLHF. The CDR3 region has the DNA TGTGCCAGCAGCTCAGGGGAATCACCCCTCCACTTT.

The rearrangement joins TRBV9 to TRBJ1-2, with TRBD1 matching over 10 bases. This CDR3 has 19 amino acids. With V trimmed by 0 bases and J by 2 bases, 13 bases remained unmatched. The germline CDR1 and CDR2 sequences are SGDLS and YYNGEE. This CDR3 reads CASSVEPRDRGPTNYGYTF. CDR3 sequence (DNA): TGTGCCAGCAGCGTAGAGCCCCGGGACAGGGGACCCACCAACTATGGCTACACCTTC.

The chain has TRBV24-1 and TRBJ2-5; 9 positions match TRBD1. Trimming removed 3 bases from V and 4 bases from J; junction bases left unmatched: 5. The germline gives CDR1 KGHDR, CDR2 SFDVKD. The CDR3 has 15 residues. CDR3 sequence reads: CATSDPGQGRETQYF. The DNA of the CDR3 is TGTGCCACCAGTGATCCGGGACAGGGTAGAGAGACCCAGTACTTC.

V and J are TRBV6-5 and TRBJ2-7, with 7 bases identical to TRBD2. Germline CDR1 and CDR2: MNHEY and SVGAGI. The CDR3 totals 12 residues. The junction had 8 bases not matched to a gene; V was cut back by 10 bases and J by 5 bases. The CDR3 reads CATGGGANEQYF. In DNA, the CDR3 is TGTGCCACCGGGGGAGGGGCGAACGAGCAGTACTTC.

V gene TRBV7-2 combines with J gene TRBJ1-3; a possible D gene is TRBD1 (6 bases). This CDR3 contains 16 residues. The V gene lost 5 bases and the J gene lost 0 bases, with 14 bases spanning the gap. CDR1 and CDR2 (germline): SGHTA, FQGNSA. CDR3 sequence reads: CASSAGQLSSGNTIYF. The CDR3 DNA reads TGTGCCAGCAGCGCAGGACAGCTCTCCTCTGGAAACACCATATATTTT.

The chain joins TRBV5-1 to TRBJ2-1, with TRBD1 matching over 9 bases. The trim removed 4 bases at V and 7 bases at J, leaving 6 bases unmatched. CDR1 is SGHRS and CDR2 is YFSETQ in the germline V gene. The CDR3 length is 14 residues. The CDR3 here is CASSMGQGENEQFF. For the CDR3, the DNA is TGCGCCAGCAGCATGGGACAGGGCGAGAATGAGCAGTTCTTC.

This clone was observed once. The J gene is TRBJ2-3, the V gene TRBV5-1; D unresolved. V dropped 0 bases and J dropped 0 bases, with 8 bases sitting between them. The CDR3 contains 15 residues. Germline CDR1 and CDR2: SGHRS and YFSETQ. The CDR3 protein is CASSLARMSTDTQYF. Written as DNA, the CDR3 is TGCGCCAGCAGCTTGGCCAGGATGAGCACAGATACGCAGTATTTT.

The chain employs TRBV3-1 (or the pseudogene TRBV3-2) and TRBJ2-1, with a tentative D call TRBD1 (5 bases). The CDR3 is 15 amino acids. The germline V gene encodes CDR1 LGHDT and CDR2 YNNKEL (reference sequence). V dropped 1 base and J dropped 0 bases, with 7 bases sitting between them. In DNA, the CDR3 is TGTGCCAGCAGCCAAGTAGGGGTCTCCTACAATGAGCAGTTCTTC. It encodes CASSQVGVSYNEQFF.

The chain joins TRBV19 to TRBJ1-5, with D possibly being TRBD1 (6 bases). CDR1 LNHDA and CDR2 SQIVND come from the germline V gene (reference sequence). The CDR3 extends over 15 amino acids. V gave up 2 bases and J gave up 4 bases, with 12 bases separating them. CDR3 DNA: TGTGCCAGTAGTATACAGGGACAATCGAATCAGCCCCAGCATTTT. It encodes CASSIQGQSNQPQHF.

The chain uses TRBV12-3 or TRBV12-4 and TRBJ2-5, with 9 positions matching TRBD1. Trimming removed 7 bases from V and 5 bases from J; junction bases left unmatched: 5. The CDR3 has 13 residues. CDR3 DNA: TGTGCCAGCACGGGACAGGGAGGGGAGACCCAGTACTTC. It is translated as CASTGQGGETQYF.

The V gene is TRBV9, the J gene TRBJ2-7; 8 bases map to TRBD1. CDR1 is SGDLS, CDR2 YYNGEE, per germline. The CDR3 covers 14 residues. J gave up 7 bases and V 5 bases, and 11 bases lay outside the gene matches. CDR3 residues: CASSTTRTGREQYF. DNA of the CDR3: TGTGCCAGCAGTACGACCCGGACAGGGCGAGAGCAGTACTTC.

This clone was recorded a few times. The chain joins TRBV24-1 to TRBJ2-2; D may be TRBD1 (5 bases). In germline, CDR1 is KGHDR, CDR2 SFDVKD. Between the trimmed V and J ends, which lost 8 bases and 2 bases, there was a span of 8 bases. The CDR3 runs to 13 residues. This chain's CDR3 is CATKDINTGELFF. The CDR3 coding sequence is TGTGCCACCAAGGACATCAACACCGGGGAGCTGTTTTTT.

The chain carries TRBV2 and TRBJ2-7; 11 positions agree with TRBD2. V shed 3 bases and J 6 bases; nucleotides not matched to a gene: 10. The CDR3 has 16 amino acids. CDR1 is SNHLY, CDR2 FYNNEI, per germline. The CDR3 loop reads CASSDSGLAEPAEQYF. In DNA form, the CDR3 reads TGTGCCAGCAGTGATTCGGGACTAGCGGAGCCCGCCGAGCAGTACTTC.